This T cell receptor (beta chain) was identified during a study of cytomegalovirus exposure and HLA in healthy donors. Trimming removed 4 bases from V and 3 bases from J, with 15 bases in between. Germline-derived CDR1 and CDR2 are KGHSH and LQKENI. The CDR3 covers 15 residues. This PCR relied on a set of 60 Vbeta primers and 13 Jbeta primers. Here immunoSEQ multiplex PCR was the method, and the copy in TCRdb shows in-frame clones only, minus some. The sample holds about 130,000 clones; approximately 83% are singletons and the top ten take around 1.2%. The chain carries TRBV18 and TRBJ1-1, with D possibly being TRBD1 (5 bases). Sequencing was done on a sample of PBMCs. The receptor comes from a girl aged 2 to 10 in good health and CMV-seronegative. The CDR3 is CASSLGAGRYTEAFF. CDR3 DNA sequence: TGTGCCAGCTCACTTGGGGCAGGGCGGTACACTGAAGCTTTCTTT.